This is a list of T cell receptor beta chains from one sample in a study of tumor-infiltrating lymphocytes in primary liver carcinoma. TCRdb passed the multiplex PCR reads through MiXCR, listing each CDR3 protein once. Of roughly 78,000 distinct CDR3 sequences in the sample, about two thirds were seen once. Input material: liver tumor tissue from sampling region 4. The receptors come from an older woman with primary liver carcinoma and hepatitis B virus infection. Each CDR3 is given with its conserved first and last residue. The D gene is left open where the match is weak. Clone size is stated in some rows and not others, as once, few, many or a class when expanded.

v_gene	d_gene	j_gene	abundance	CDR3nt	CDR3aa
TRBV7-9	TRBD1	TRBJ1-2	few	TGTGCCAGCAGCTTAGCCCCATTTAGACAGGGTGAAGGCTACACCTTC	CASSLAPFRQGEGYTF
TRBV12-3/TRBV12-4	.	TRBJ1-1	many	TGTGCCAGCAGTCCTTGGGGTCCGTCGGGGAACACTGAAGCTTTCTTT	CASSPWGPSGNTEAFF
TRBV7-6	TRBD1	TRBJ2-7	.	TGTGCCAGCAGCTTAGCCTGGACAGGGACCTACGAGCAGTACTTC	CASSLAWTGTYEQYF
TRBV11-2	.	TRBJ2-2	.	TGTGCCAGTAGCTTAGAGGCCTCCGGGAAGCTGTTTTTT	CASSLEASGKLFF
TRBV29-1	.	TRBJ1-1	.	TGCAGCGTTGAAGATTTAGGGGGTGGGACTGAAGCTTTCTTT	CSVEDLGGGTEAFF
TRBV11-2	.	TRBJ2-2	few	TGTGCCAACAGCCCTCCGCAAGGACCGACTGGGGAACTGTTTTTT	CANSPPQGPTGELFF
TRBV25-1	.	TRBJ2-3	many	TGTGCCAGCAGTGAAGGCGGGGACACAGATACGCAGTATTTT	CASSEGGDTDTQYF
TRBV4-2	TRBD2	TRBJ2-7	many	TGTGCCAGCAGCCAAGAATCGGCGGGAGGTAGCTACGAGCAGTACTTC	CASSQESAGGSYEQYF
TRBV11-3	TRBD2	TRBJ2-5	medium-sized	TGTGCCAGCAGCTTAGATGCCCCGGGACTAGGGGATGAGACCCAGTACTTC	CASSLDAPGLGDETQYF
TRBV12-3/TRBV12-4	TRBD2	TRBJ2-1	once	TGTGCCAGCAGAGGGAGCGGGAGCTACAATGAGCAGTTATTT	CASRGSGSYNEQLF
TRBV5-5	.	TRBJ1-5	.	TGTGTCAACAGCTTAAGTGAGGGTCACGGTCAGCCCCAGCATTTT	CVNSLSEGHGQPQHF
TRBV6-4	TRBD2	TRBJ2-3	.	TGTGCCAGGAGTGACATAGCGGGAGGGACCACAGATACGCAGTATTTT	CARSDIAGGTTDTQYF
TRBV28	TRBD1	TRBJ1-2	many	TGTGCCAGCAGTCCCGACAGGGCCTATGGCTACACCTTC	CASSPDRAYGYTF
TRBV12-3/TRBV12-4	.	TRBJ2-7	.	TGTGCCAGCAGTTCGCTGGTCGACTACGAGCAGTACTTC	CASSSLVDYEQYF
TRBV7-9	.	TRBJ2-1	many	TGTGCCAGCAGCTATACGACTAGCTACAATGAGCAGTTCTTC	CASSYTTSYNEQFF
TRBV20-1	TRBD2	TRBJ2-3	.	TGCAGTGCTTTGACTAGCGGGGGTTCCACAGGTACGCAGTATTTT	CSALTSGGSTGTQYF